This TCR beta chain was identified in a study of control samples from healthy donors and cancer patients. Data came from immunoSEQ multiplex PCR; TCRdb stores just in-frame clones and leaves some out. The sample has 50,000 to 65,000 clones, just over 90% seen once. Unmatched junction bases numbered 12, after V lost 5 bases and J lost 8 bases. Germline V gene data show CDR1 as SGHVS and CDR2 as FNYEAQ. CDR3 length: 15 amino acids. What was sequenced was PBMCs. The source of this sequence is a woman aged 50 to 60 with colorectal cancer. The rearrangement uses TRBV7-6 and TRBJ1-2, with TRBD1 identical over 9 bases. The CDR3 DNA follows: TGTGCCAGCAGCAACCCACGACAGGGGGTAGAAGGCTACACCTTC. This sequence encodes CASSNPRQGVEGYTF.